These 30 T cell receptor beta chains share one sample of origin, sequenced in a study of blood T cell repertoires in COVID-19 (dated by TCRdb to 2019 to 2021). Libraries came from the immunoSEQ multiplex PCR assay. TCRdb carries this immuneACCESS record with in-frame sequences only. Its versions omit some clonotypes, under half of them owing to an unresolved V gene in the studies checked, with the rest unexplained. This sample is represented by about 180,000 clones; around four fifths of them were singletons. About 6.5% of the sample is taken by the ten largest. Input material: peripheral blood. These TCRs come from a man between 70 and 80 years old with active or convalescent COVID-19.

The chain combines TRBV29-1 with TRBJ2-7, with 7 nucleotides matching TRBD1. The CDR3 has 13 amino acids. Germline V lookup: CDR1 SQVTM, CDR2 ANQGSEA. V was clipped by 4 bases and J by 3 bases; unmatched bases: 6. The CDR3 spells CSVVGQSLYEQYF. The CDR3 DNA reads TGCAGCGTTGTGGGACAGTCCCTCTACGAGCAGTACTTC.

The chain uses TRBV11-3 and TRBJ2-5, with TRBD1 matching 8 bases. Trimming at V came to 5 bases and at J to 5 bases, leaving 4 bases not matched to a gene. Germline V gives CDR1 SGHNT, CDR2 YENEEA. The CDR3 sequence is 13 residues long. The CDR3 coding sequence is TGTGCCAGCAGCCTTCAGGGGGCGGAGACCCAGTACTTC. This gives the protein CASSLQGAETQYF.

The CDR3 sequence: CASSLGRNTEAFF. The DNA of the CDR3 is TGTGCCAGCAGCCTGGGCCGGAACACTGAAGCTTTCTTT. This chain links TRBV7-8 with TRBJ1-1; no firm D call. V was pared by 5 bases and J by 1 base, with 8 bases between. This CDR3 has 13 residues. The V gene's germline CDR1 is SGHVS and CDR2 FQNEAQ.

This clone has only a few counts. The rearrangement uses TRBV6-2 or TRBV6-3 and TRBJ1-1, with unresolved D. Germline-derived CDR1 and CDR2 are MNHEY and SVGEGT. CDR3 length: 14 amino acids. With 6 bases removed from V and 4 bases from J, the gap between germline ends came to 15 bases. Here the CDR3 reads CASSPPSYGTEAFF. Here the CDR3 DNA reads TGTGCCAGCAGCCCCCCGTCGTACGGCACTGAAGCTTTCTTT.

V is TRBV5-8 and J is TRBJ1-6; D not resolved. The V gene lost 2 bases and the J gene lost 6 bases, with 12 bases spanning the gap. CDR1 is SGHTS and CDR2 is YDEGEE in the germline V gene. This CDR3 is built from 15 residues. The CDR3 DNA reads as TGTGCCAGCAGCTTTTCAGGCAGACCTAATTCACCCCTCCACTTT. Encoded protein: CASSFSGRPNSPLHF.

The V call is TRBV7-9, the J call TRBJ2-7, with D maybe TRBD1 (5 bases). This CDR3 region has 15 residues. Germline CDR1 is SEHNR and CDR2 is FQNEAQ (reference sequence). V was shortened by 0 bases and J by 1 base, with 10 bases between the two germline ends. The CDR3 spells CASSLAQGRSYEQYF. DNA for the CDR3: TGTGCCAGCAGCTTAGCGCAGGGTCGGTCCTACGAGCAGTACTTC. The whole variable domain, remainder taken from reference TRBV7-9 and TRBJ2-7, is DTGVSQNPRHKITKRGQNVTFRCDPISEHNRLYWYRQTLGQGPEFLTYFQNEAQLEKSRLLSDRFSAERPKGSFSTLEIQRTEQGDSAMYLCASSLAQGRSYEQYFGPGTRLTVT.

This chain links TRBV12-5 with TRBJ2-1, with 12 bases fitting TRBD2. Germline CDR1 LGHNT, CDR2 FRNRAP. Germline trimming cut 5 bases from V and 10 bases from J; bases unmatched to any gene: 9. This CDR3 is built from 15 residues. For the CDR3, the DNA is TGTGCTAGTGGTGGGGCTAGCGGGAGGGCGCAGGAGCAGTTCTTC. Protein: CASGGASGRAQEQFF.

J is TRBJ2-1 and V is TRBV3-1 (or the pseudogene TRBV3-2); TRBD2 is a possible D gene (5 bases). The CDR3 extends over 14 amino acids. The V and J ends lost 0 bases and 8 bases respectively, with 11 bases between them. Germline V gene lookup returns CDR1 LGHDT and CDR2 YNNKEL (reference sequence). As DNA, the CDR3 is TGTGCCAGCAGCCAAGAGAGAGGGAACGATGAGCAGTTCTTC. It encodes CASSQERGNDEQFF.

This clone occurred a few times. The chain uses TRBV5-1 and TRBJ1-1; no definite D call. Per the germline V gene, CDR1 is SGHRS and CDR2 is YFSETQ. The CDR3 is 13 amino acids. The V and J ends lost 2 bases and 1 base respectively, with 6 bases between them. CDR3: CASSFGGNTEAFF. The CDR3 DNA sequence: TGCGCCAGCAGCTTCGGAGGGAACACTGAAGCTTTCTTT.

The CDR3 DNA reads as TGTGCCTGGAGTCCACAGGGGAACACTGAAGCTTTCTTT. Translated, it gives CAWSPQGNTEAFF. The rearrangement joins TRBV30 to TRBJ1-1, with D perhaps matching TRBD1 (6 bases). Trimming removed 2 bases from V and 1 base from J, with 8 bases in between. Per germline, CDR1 GTSNPN and CDR2 SVGIG (reference sequence). CDR3 size: 13 residues.

The V gene is TRBV6-2 or TRBV6-3, the J gene TRBJ2-1; D might be TRBD2 (5 bases). CDR1 is MNHEY, CDR2 SVGEGT, per germline. Trimming took 2 bases from V and 4 from J, leaving 12 bases between them. The CDR3 is 15 residues long. For the CDR3, the DNA is TGTGCCAGCAGTTACCCAGGCCCGGGGTACAATGAGCAGTTCTTC. Its protein product is CASSYPGPGYNEQFF.

A single count supports this clone. The chain recombines TRBV2 with TRBJ2-6, with TRBD2 as a possible D gene (5 bases). The CDR3 is made up of 16 amino acids. Trimming shortened V by 6 bases and J by 0 bases, and 12 bases separated the two germline ends. Per germline, CDR1 SNHLY and CDR2 FYNNEI. In DNA form, the CDR3 reads TGTGCCAGCAGGGAGGCCTGGTTCTCTGGGGCCAACGTCCTGACTTTC. Residues: CASREAWFSGANVLTF.

This chain uses TRBV7-6 with TRBJ2-3, with unresolved D. V was trimmed by 0 bases and J by 3 bases, leaving 4 bases between them. The CDR3 loop spans 13 amino acids. Germline CDR1 and CDR2: SGHVS and FNYEAQ. The CDR3 region has the DNA TGTGCCAGCAGCTTAGCGCAGACAGATACGCAGTATTTT. It yields the protein CASSLAQTDTQYF.

V and J are TRBV6-5 and TRBJ2-7; 13 nucleotides match TRBD2. This CDR3 region has 14 residues. Germline-derived CDR1 and CDR2 are MNHEY and SVGAGI. V dropped 4 bases and J dropped 7; count of bases not matched to a gene: 4. The CDR3 DNA reads as TGTGCCAGCAGTTGGACTAGCGGGAGAAGTGAGCAGTACTTC. Translated: CASSWTSGRSEQYF.

The V call is TRBV12-3 or TRBV12-4, the J call TRBJ1-5, with 7 bases aligning to TRBD1. Losses at the gene ends were 9 bases for V and 5 bases for J; bases not matched to a gene: 4. CDR3 length: 12 amino acids. CDR3 sequence reads: CASRQGDQPQHF. In DNA, the CDR3 is TGTGCCAGTAGACAGGGAGATCAGCCCCAGCATTTT.

This chain connects TRBV19 to TRBJ2-2; 10 nucleotides align to TRBD2. V trimming: 8 bases; J trimming: 5 bases; junction bases outside the gene matches: 8. The V gene's germline CDR1 is LNHDA and CDR2 SQIVND (reference sequence). There are 15 residues in the CDR3. The CDR3 DNA follows: TGTGCCAGTGGGGAAGCGGGAGGGTGGACCGGGGAGCTGTTTTTT. It specifies CASGEAGGWTGELFF. The full variable domain, with the rest looked up from reference TRBV19 and TRBJ2-2, is DGGITQSPKYLFRKEGQNVTLSCEQNLNHDAMYWYRQDPGQGLRLIYYSQIVNDFQKGDIAEGYSVSREKKESFPLTVTSAQKNPTAFYLCASGEAGGWTGELFFGEGSRLTVL.

The V gene is TRBV12-3 or TRBV12-4, the J gene TRBJ1-1; 8 nucleotides align to TRBD1. The V and J ends lost 6 bases and 12 bases, in that order; junction bases with no gene match: 6. The CDR3 spans 11 residues. The CDR3 nucleotides are TGTGCCAGCAGCCCGGGACAGGTATCTTTCTTT. Its translation is CASSPGQVSFF.

This clone was observed a few times. The V and J genes are TRBV11-3 and TRBJ2-3; 7 nucleotides line up with TRBD2. V shed 5 bases and J 1 base; nucleotides not matched to a gene: 6. This CDR3 has 15 residues. The V gene's germline CDR1 is SGHNT and CDR2 YENEEA. CDR3 amino acids: CASSHTSDGTDTQYF. CDR3 in DNA: TGTGCCAGCAGCCATACTAGCGACGGCACAGATACGCAGTATTTT.

The chain recombines TRBV6-5 with TRBJ2-2; no definite D call. The CDR3 spans 14 residues. CDR1 and CDR2 (germline): MNHEY, SVGAGI. The V end lost 8 bases, the J end lost 7 bases, and 17 bases lay between the germline ends. In DNA form, the CDR3 reads TGTGCCAGCCGGCGTCCCAGCGACCGCGGGGAGCTGTTTTTT. Translation: CASRRPSDRGELFF.

The chain carries TRBV3-1 (or the pseudogene TRBV3-2) and TRBJ1-6, with D possibly TRBD1 on 5 matching bases. CDR3 length: 16 residues. Per the germline V gene, CDR1 is LGHDT and CDR2 is YNNKEL (reference sequence). V was trimmed by 3 bases and J by 8 bases, leaving 17 bases between them. In DNA form, the CDR3 reads TGTGCCAGCAGCCAGGACATAGGGTCTATACATTCACCCCTCCACTTT. It encodes CASSQDIGSIHSPLHF.

The rearrangement links TRBV2 to TRBJ2-7; the D gene is possibly TRBD1 (5 bases). Germline V CDR1 and CDR2: SNHLY, FYNNEI. Trimming removed 10 bases at V and 7 bases at J, with 20 bases between. CDR3 length: 13 amino acids. The CDR3 spells CATLIGQGGEQYF. CDR3 DNA: TGTGCCACCCTAATCGGGCAGGGCGGAGAGCAGTACTTC.

The CDR3 loop reads CASSTGDTEAFF. CDR3 DNA: TGTGCCAGCTCAACAGGTGACACTGAAGCTTTCTTT. The chain recombines TRBV18 with TRBJ1-1; tentatively, D is TRBD1 (5 bases). The V end lost 5 bases, the J end lost 3 bases, and 7 bases lay between the germline ends. Looked up from germline, CDR1 is KGHSH and CDR2 is LQKENI. This CDR3 has 12 amino acids.

This clone was observed a few times. The chain couples TRBV6-2 or TRBV6-3 to TRBJ2-5; 7 bases are shared with TRBD2. The ends lost 5 bases at V and 1 base at J; junction bases unmatched: 10. Germline V gives CDR1 MNHEY, CDR2 SVGEGT. This CDR3 comprises 16 residues. CDR3 sequence: CASSPPERGLQETQYF. In DNA, the CDR3 is TGTGCCAGCAGTCCACCGGAGCGGGGACTCCAAGAGACCCAGTACTTC.

This clone was seen a few times. The chain carries TRBV6-5 and TRBJ1-5, with 8 bases that match TRBD1. CDR1 is MNHEY and CDR2 is SVGAGI in the germline V gene. V was clipped by 8 bases and J by 3 bases; unmatched bases: 6. The CDR3 spans 14 residues. This CDR3 is CASWTGRNNQPQHF. The CDR3 bases are TGTGCCAGCTGGACAGGGCGAAACAATCAGCCCCAGCATTTT.

Points on this clone: Sequence at one end of the junction differs from germline and may be a read error. This chain links TRBV15 with TRBJ1-6; TRBD1 is a possible D gene (6 bases). This CDR3 spans 12 amino acids. Germline V CDR1 and CDR2: LNHNV, YYDKDF (reference sequence). The CDR3 nucleotides are TGTGCCACCAGCACCGACAGGACAAAAATCCTCTTT. Its protein product is CATSTDRTKILF.

This clone showed up just once. The chain combines TRBV7-2 with TRBJ2-3; D is uncertain. The CDR3 has 12 residues. The V and J ends lost 4 bases and 8 bases respectively, with 10 bases between them. The germline V gene encodes CDR1 SGHTA and CDR2 FQGNSA. CDR3 DNA sequence: TGTGCCAGCAGCTCCCTGAGTGGTACGCAGTATTTT. It yields the protein CASSSLSGTQYF.

The chain joins TRBV29-1 to TRBJ2-1; TRBD1 is a possible D gene (6 bases). The V and J ends lost 3 bases and 7 bases respectively, with 16 bases between them. Germline CDR1 and CDR2: SQVTM and ANQGSEA. The CDR3 covers 14 residues. The CDR3 DNA follows: TGCAGCGTTGAGGTGGGGGCTCAGTATAATGAGCAGTTCTTC. It codes for CSVEVGAQYNEQFF.

The V call is TRBV7-2, the J call TRBJ2-3; D possibly corresponds to TRBD2 (5 bases). V dropped 3 bases and J dropped 3 bases, with 7 bases sitting between them. CDR1 SGHTA and CDR2 FQGNSA come from the germline V gene. The CDR3 is made up of 13 amino acids. The CDR3 region is CASSFWRTDTQYF. Here the CDR3 DNA reads TGTGCCAGCAGCTTTTGGAGGACAGATACGCAGTATTTT.

This clone came up a few times. The chain has TRBV20-1 and TRBJ1-1, with D possibly being TRBD1 (5 bases). Looked up from germline, CDR1 is DFQATT and CDR2 is SNEGSKA (reference sequence). V was clipped by 3 bases and J by 3 bases, with 11 bases between them. This CDR3 has 13 residues. CDR3 amino acids: CSASMDIDTEAFF. CDR3 coding DNA: TGCAGTGCTAGTATGGACATCGACACTGAAGCTTTCTTT.

This clone has just a few counts. The chain employs TRBV5-1 and TRBJ2-1; D ambiguous. V lost 6 bases to trimming and J lost 5 bases, with 15 bases between them. Germline V gene data show CDR1 as SGHRS and CDR2 as YFSETQ. The CDR3 is 14 residues long. This CDR3 reads CASNRLPVDNEQFF. In DNA, the CDR3 is TGCGCCAGCAACCGACTGCCCGTGGACAATGAGCAGTTCTTC.